This entry lists 25 T cell receptor beta chains sequenced from one sample in a study of blood T cells in healthy people across ages. A sample-barcoded 5' primer and a J-beta primer mix were used in a second PCR of roughly 7 to 11 cycles. TCRdb reprocessed the 5' RACE reads via MiXCR and lists one record per CDR3 protein. The top ten hold about a fifth of the sample, which has more than 500,000 distinct CDR3 sequences, about 26% seen once. The sequenced material came from blood. The receptors stem from a woman in her seventies in good health.

This clonotype was seen a handful of times. J is TRBJ2-7 and V is TRBV14; 11 bases align to TRBD2. V shed 0 bases and J 9 bases; nucleotides not matched to a gene: 16. CDR1 is SGHDN and CDR2 is FVKESK in the germline V gene. The CDR3 spans 18 residues. The CDR3 DNA is TGTGCCAGCAGCCAAGATAGGCATCAATTAGCGGGGGGGCCAACGCAGTACTTC. Protein product: CASSQDRHQLAGGPTQYF.

The CDR3 DNA follows: TGTGCCAGCAGAAGGACAGGTAGAATCTACGAGCAGTACTTC. Amino acid sequence: CASRRTGRIYEQYF. The chain couples TRBV12-3 or TRBV12-4 to TRBJ2-7, with 7 positions matching TRBD1. Trimming at V came to 6 bases and at J to 3 bases, leaving 8 bases not matched to a gene. The CDR3 length is 14 residues.

In this sample, this clonotype turned up a few times. The chain carries TRBV4-3 and TRBJ2-3; D uncertain. Germline V gives CDR1 LGHNA, CDR2 YSLEER. CDR3 size: 16 residues. Trimming left V 6 bases short and J 5 bases short, with 21 bases between. The DNA for the CDR3 is TGCGCCAGCAGTCTACGAACGGGCCGTAATGGAGATACGCAGTATTTT. As protein: CASSLRTGRNGDTQYF.

Only a few counts were recorded for this clonotype. The chain joins TRBV10-3 to TRBJ1-2; 10 bases are shared with TRBD1. The CDR3 consists of 15 residues. CDR1 ENHRY and CDR2 SYGVKD come from the germline V gene. With V trimmed by 6 bases and J by 3 bases, 7 bases remained unmatched. Written as DNA, the CDR3 is TGTGCCATCAGCCGGACAGGGGGACAAGACTATGGCTACACCTTC. This codes for CAISRTGGQDYGYTF.

CDR3 residues: CAWSPSGWEQYF. The CDR3 DNA follows: TGTGCCTGGAGCCCTTCAGGGTGGGAGCAGTACTTC. This chain links TRBV30 with TRBJ2-7, with D possibly TRBD1 on 5 matching bases. CDR1 and CDR2 from the germline V gene are GTSNPN and SVGIG (reference sequence). This CDR3 is built from 12 residues. V was pared by 3 bases and J by 7 bases, with 13 bases between.

This clonotype appeared a few times. Here the CDR3 reads CASSQLPDSSYEQYF. The CDR3 DNA sequence: TGCGCCAGCAGCCAACTTCCGGACAGCTCCTACGAGCAGTACTTC. J is TRBJ2-7 and V is TRBV4-3, with D possibly matching TRBD1 (6 bases). The CDR3 is made up of 15 amino acids. Germline CDR1 and CDR2: LGHNA and YSLEER. The V gene lost 2 bases and the J gene lost 0 bases, with 11 bases spanning the gap.

The V gene is TRBV5-1, the J gene TRBJ1-1; TRBD1 is a possible D gene (6 bases). Germline-derived CDR1 and CDR2 are SGHRS and YFSETQ. The ends were cut back, 4 bases at V and 1 base at J, with 17 bases in the middle. This CDR3 is built from 16 residues. The DNA for the CDR3 is TGCGCCAGCAGCCTACAGGGTAGCGGGGGGAACACTGAAGCTTTCTTT. It encodes CASSLQGSGGNTEAFF.

This clonotype was seen a handful of times. The CDR3 DNA follows: TGTGCCAGCAGCCCCCGTGCGGACTCGGGGAAAGATACGCAGTATTTT. Encoded protein: CASSPRADSGKDTQYF. The chain couples TRBV7-6 to TRBJ2-3; D possibly corresponds to TRBD2 (5 bases). Looked up from germline, CDR1 is SGHVS and CDR2 is FNYEAQ. The V end was cut by 5 bases, the J end by 5 bases, with 20 bases between. This CDR3 contains 16 residues.

This clonotype has a count of ten or more. This chain connects TRBV12-3 or TRBV12-4 to TRBJ2-7, with D possibly matching TRBD2 (6 bases). The CDR3 is 17 residues long. Trimming took 4 bases from V and 2 from J, leaving 21 bases between them. The CDR3 reads CASSSKGPGLSPYEQYF. The CDR3 DNA sequence: TGTGCCAGCAGTTCGAAAGGGCCGGGACTCTCGCCCTACGAGCAGTACTTC.

This chain uses TRBV14 with TRBJ2-1; 9 bases fit TRBD2. The CDR3 runs to 14 residues. V gave up 7 bases and J gave up 5 bases; unmatched junction bases: 6. Germline V lookup: CDR1 SGHDN, CDR2 FVKESK. The CDR3 coding sequence is TGTGCCAGCAAACCGGGACTAGCAAACAATGAGCAGTTCTTC. Its translation: CASKPGLANNEQFF.

Only a few counts were recorded for this clonotype. The V gene is TRBV15, the J gene TRBJ1-2; D is unclear. The CDR3 runs 14 residues. CDR1 is LNHNV and CDR2 is YYDKDF in the germline V gene (reference sequence). Deletions cut 3 bases from V and 6 bases from J, with 14 bases between. The CDR3 DNA follows: TGTGCCACCAGCAGCCGGGAGTCAATACATGGCTACACCTTC. This gives the protein CATSSRESIHGYTF. The full variable domain, its missing parts supplied by reference TRBV15 and TRBJ1-2, is DAMVIQNPRYQVTQFGKPVTLSCSQTLNHNVMYWYQQKSSQAPKLLFHYYDKDFNNEADTPDNFQSRRPNTSFCFLDIRSPGLGDTAMYLCATSSRESIHGYTFGSGTRLTVV.

This clonotype was counted a few times. This chain joins TRBV12-5 and TRBJ1-5; D unclear. V gave up 4 bases and J gave up 9 bases, with 7 bases separating them. This CDR3 is built from 11 residues. Germline V CDR1 and CDR2: LGHNT, FRNRAP. CDR3 nucleotides: TGTGCTAGTGGTTCCCCCCGGCCCCAGCATTTT. Translation gives CASGSPRPQHF.

V and J are TRBV20-1 and TRBJ1-6, with 7 bases matching TRBD1. The J segment lost 2 bases and the V segment lost 3 bases, leaving 10 bases of the junction unmatched. Germline CDR1 is DFQATT and CDR2 is SNEGSKA (reference sequence). The CDR3 length is 17 residues. CDR3 in DNA: TGCAGTGCTAGTCCCCAGGGAGGGGGCGCCTATAATTCACCCCTCCACTTT. Translation: CSASPQGGGAYNSPLHF.

This clonotype was seen a handful of times. This chain joins TRBV19 and TRBJ1-4; tentatively, D is TRBD1 (6 bases). Per the germline V gene, CDR1 is LNHDA and CDR2 is SQIVND (reference sequence). The CDR3 loop spans 15 amino acids. Trimming cost V 6 bases and J 7 bases, with 18 bases left between them. The CDR3 loop is CASSPKGGASEKLFF. In nucleotides, the CDR3 is TGTGCCAGTAGCCCCAAGGGGGGCGCGAGTGAAAAACTGTTTTTT.

The chain employs TRBV15 and TRBJ1-2; D ambiguous. V was cut by 0 bases and J by 5 bases, with 13 bases left in between. Germline V lookup: CDR1 LNHNV, CDR2 YYDKDF (reference sequence). The CDR3 has 15 residues. In DNA, the CDR3 is TGTGCCACCAGCAGAGACCCCCAGGCTGGATATGGCTACACCTTC. It yields the protein CATSRDPQAGYGYTF.

This clonotype was counted many times. This rearrangement joins TRBV6-6 to TRBJ2-1; possibly TRBD2 for D (7 bases). CDR1 and CDR2 (germline): MNHNY, SVGAGI (reference sequence). This CDR3 has 14 amino acids. Trimming shortened V by 7 bases and J by 4 bases, and 14 bases separated the two germline ends. CDR3 loop: CASTMGGGYNEQFF. CDR3 DNA: TGTGCCAGCACCATGGGAGGGGGGTACAATGAGCAGTTCTTC.

V and J are TRBV20-1 and TRBJ1-2, with D possibly TRBD1 on 5 matching bases. The V end was cut by 3 bases, the J end by 0 bases, with 17 bases between. Germline lookup yields CDR1 DFQATT and CDR2 SNEGSKA (reference sequence). The CDR3 sequence is 16 residues long. Here the CDR3 DNA reads TGCAGTGCTAGTCCCGGTCGACAGCCCCCTAACTATGGCTACACCTTC. This gives the protein CSASPGRQPPNYGYTF.

The chain joins TRBV29-1 to TRBJ2-5; TRBD1 aligns across 7 bases. The J call could be wrong; TRBJ2-1 is a better fit for the DNA end. The CDR3 sequence is 14 residues long. Germline loops: CDR1 SQVTM, CDR2 ANQGSEA. The CDR3 protein is CSVGQRSSYNEQFF. The DNA for the CDR3 is TGCAGCGTGGGACAGCGGAGCTCCTACAATGAGCAGTTCTTC.

The gene calls are TRBV3-1 and TRBJ1-1; perhaps TRBD1 as D (5 bases). The V end lost 4 bases, the J end lost 5 bases, and 11 bases lay between the germline ends. Per the germline V gene, CDR1 is LGHDT and CDR2 is YNNKEL (reference sequence). This CDR3 has 13 residues. CDR3 amino acids: CASSPSGQTEAFF. CDR3 sequence (DNA): TGTGCCAGCAGCCCCTCGGGGCAGACTGAAGCTTTCTTT.

For this clonotype: This may stem from a read error, because a much larger clone lies one nucleotide away. The chain has TRBV4-2 and TRBJ1-4; possibly TRBD1 for D (5 bases). The CDR3 extends over 16 amino acids. CDR1 is LGHNA, CDR2 YNFKEQ, per germline. Trimming took off 0 bases at V and 12 bases at J, with 20 bases between the two ends. The CDR3 DNA follows: TGTGCCAGCAGCCAAGATATGAAAAGGGGCTGGGAACAACTGTTTTTT. Translation: CASSQDMKRGWEQLFF.

The V call is TRBV2, the J call TRBJ2-3; D possibly corresponds to TRBD1 (5 bases). V was cut by 8 bases and J by 4 bases, with 13 bases left in between. The V gene's germline CDR1 is SNHLY and CDR2 FYNNEI. This CDR3 has 13 amino acids. This chain's CDR3 is CASLRQTPDTQYF. The CDR3 DNA sequence: TGTGCCAGCTTGCGACAGACACCAGATACGCAGTATTTT.

This clonotype was observed a handful of times. J is TRBJ1-5 and V is TRBV5-8, with D unclear. V shed 4 bases and J shed 0 bases, with 17 bases lying between them. CDR1 and CDR2 (germline): SGHTS, YDEGEE. This CDR3 is 17 amino acids long. The CDR3 nucleotides read TGTGCCAGCAGCAATGCTACAGTATTTTATAGCAATCAGCCCCAGCATTTT. It codes for CASSNATVFYSNQPQHF.

V usage is TRBV7-2 and J usage is TRBJ1-6; no reliable D call. Germline V lookup: CDR1 SGHTA, CDR2 FQGNSA. The V and J ends lost 1 base and 10 bases respectively, with 8 bases between them. CDR3 length equals 13 residues. CDR3 sequence reads: CASSLVRASPLHF. In nucleotides, the CDR3 is TGTGCCAGCAGCTTAGTAAGGGCATCACCCCTCCACTTT.

V usage is TRBV29-1 and J usage is TRBJ2-3, with D perhaps matching TRBD1 (5 bases). The V gene lost 3 bases and the J gene lost 5 bases, with 12 bases spanning the gap. The CDR3 extends over 13 amino acids. Looked up from germline, CDR1 is SQVTM and CDR2 is ANQGSEA. DNA of the CDR3: TGCAGCGTTGAGACCCCAGGGATAGATACGCAGTATTTT. This gives the protein CSVETPGIDTQYF.

This clonotype was observed a few times. The V gene is TRBV12-5, the J gene TRBJ2-5; perhaps TRBD2 as D (5 bases). The germline V gene encodes CDR1 LGHNT and CDR2 FRNRAP. CDR3 length: 13 amino acids. V was shortened by 4 bases and J by 6 bases, with 12 bases between the two germline ends. The CDR3 nucleotides read TGTGCTAGTGGTTCCCTGACTATCCAGACCCAGTACTTC. Its protein is CASGSLTIQTQYF.